The next 8 T cell receptor beta chains were all read from a single sample in a study of naive and memory T cell subsets. Reverse transcription of blood and skin TCR RNA was primed at alpha and beta constant regions. TCRdb itself ran the 5' RACE reads through MiXCR, one entry per CDR3 protein. The sample has tens of thousands of distinct CDR3 sequences, roughly a quarter seen once; the top ten hold less than 2%. Whole blood, over 2 ml, came from adult healthy volunteers. The source of these receptors is a female donor in good health.

The V and J genes are TRBV29-1 and TRBJ1-1; D is unresolved. Looked up from germline, CDR1 is SQVTM and CDR2 is ANQGSEA. The CDR3 spans 13 residues. Trimming took 4 bases from V and 1 from J, leaving 10 bases between them. As DNA, the CDR3 is TGCAGCGTTGCCGAGGGTACGAACACTGAAGCTTTCTTT. It codes for CSVAEGTNTEAFF.

This clonotype was detected ten times or more. The chain couples TRBV5-6 to TRBJ2-2; D gene unclear. With 1 base removed from V and 4 bases from J, the gap between germline ends came to 8 bases. The CDR3 extends over 14 amino acids. Germline V lookup: CDR1 SGHDT, CDR2 YYEEEE. The DNA for the CDR3 is TGTGCCAGCAGCTTGATGAAGAGCACCGGGGAGCTGTTTTTT. This sequence encodes CASSLMKSTGELFF.

The rearrangement uses TRBV20-1 and TRBJ2-5; weak D call: TRBD1 (6 bases). V gave up 4 bases and J gave up 4 bases, with 22 bases separating them. Per germline, CDR1 DFQATT and CDR2 SNEGSKA (reference sequence). The CDR3 sequence is 16 residues long. The CDR3 DNA is TGCAGTGCTAATAGGTTTGGCAGGGGTATATCAGAGACCCAGTACTTC. Amino acid sequence: CSANRFGRGISETQYF.

This clonotype was seen a handful of times. This sequence joins TRBV29-1 and TRBJ2-1, with 13 bases matching TRBD2. Per germline, CDR1 SQVTM and CDR2 ANQGSEA. This CDR3 has 15 residues. V gave up 5 bases and J gave up 8 bases; unmatched junction bases: 9. The CDR3 loop is CSVLSVGLAGYEQFF. As DNA, the CDR3 is TGCAGCGTTCTGAGTGTGGGACTAGCGGGATATGAGCAGTTCTTC.

The chain combines TRBV29-1 with TRBJ2-4, with 11 nucleotides matching TRBD2. The V gene end was trimmed by 8 bases and the J gene end by 0 bases; junction bases not matched to a gene: 6. Germline CDR1 reads SQVTM; CDR2 reads ANQGSEA. The CDR3 contains 15 residues. CDR3 sequence: CSCSGRARAKNIQYF. As DNA, the CDR3 is TGCAGCTGTAGCGGGAGGGCCAGAGCCAAAAACATTCAGTACTTC.

The chain uses TRBV7-9 and TRBJ1-1; 10 bases align to TRBD1. From germline, CDR1 is SEHNR and CDR2 FQNEAQ (reference sequence). The CDR3 has 15 amino acids. V lost 5 bases, J lost 4 bases, and 7 bases stayed unmatched. CDR3 nucleotides: TGTGCCAGCAGCCCTCCCGGGACAGGGGCCACTGAAGCTTTCTTT. This gives the protein CASSPPGTGATEAFF.

The sample holds a few counts of this clonotype. The chain has TRBV20-1 and TRBJ1-2, with D uncertain. CDR3 length: 13 amino acids. From germline, CDR1 is DFQATT and CDR2 SNEGSKA (reference sequence). Trimming removed 3 bases at V and 4 bases at J, with 12 bases between. The CDR3 DNA follows: TGCAGTGCTAGTTTTGGAACGGGCTATGGCTACACCTTC. Its translation is CSASFGTGYGYTF.

There are many counts of this clonotype. The chain has TRBV6-5 and TRBJ2-3; D might be TRBD1 or TRBD2, each matching 5 bases. The CDR3 totals 15 residues. Germline-derived CDR1 and CDR2 are MNHEY and SVGAGI. The V end was cut by 5 bases, the J end by 0 bases, with 12 bases between. The CDR3: CASSGTETSTDTQYF. The CDR3 DNA follows: TGTGCCAGCAGTGGGACGGAAACTAGCACAGATACGCAGTATTTT.